This paragraph covers one T cell receptor (beta chain) sequence. This sample is drawn from a study of blood T cell repertoires in COVID-19. Study context: Samples taken during acute and convalescent COVID-19 were collected in the United States, Italy and Spain.

The data were produced by immunoSEQ multiplex PCR, yet TCRdb's version contains in-frame clones alone and is incomplete. This table holds over 150,000 clones, 80% to 90% found once. V dropped 5 bases and J dropped 0; count of bases not matched to a gene: 4. Looked up from germline, CDR1 is MNHNY and CDR2 is SVGAGI (reference sequence). The CDR3 has 14 residues. This sequence was found in a man aged 18 to 30 who had recovered from COVID-19. The sequenced sample consisted of peripheral blood. V gene TRBV6-6 combines with J gene TRBJ2-7; 7 positions agree with TRBD2. CDR3 loop: CASSPSGYSYEQYF. In DNA form, the CDR3 reads TGTGCCAGCAGTCCTAGCGGATACTCCTACGAGCAGTACTTC.